The rows below give T cell receptor beta chains drawn from one sample of a study of blood T cell repertoires in COVID-19. This table comes from immunoSEQ multiplex PCR, and its TCRdb copy is limited to in-frame clones, with some not included. The sample comprises about 250,000 clones, around 90% of which are singletons, and approximately 0.8% rests with the top ten. The sample taken for sequencing was peripheral blood. The receptors shown here come from a man younger than 40 with COVID-19, enrolled during active disease. Each CDR3 is given with its conserved first and last residue. A D gene is named only where the DNA matches it firmly. Clone sizes are given selectively: once, few, many, or a class where the clone is expanded.

clone_size | d_call | j_call | v_call | cdr3_nt | cdr3_aa
NA | TRBD2 | TRBJ2-5 | TRBV5-1 | TGCGCCAGCAGCTTGTACGTAGCGGGGGGCCAAGAGACCCAGTACTTC | CASSLYVAGGQETQYF
NA | NA | TRBJ1-5 | TRBV5-5 | TGTGCCAGCAGCTTGGCGCAGGGGAGTGGACAGCCCCAGCATTTT | CASSLAQGSGQPQHF
once | NA | TRBJ1-2 | TRBV5-1 | TGCGCCAGCAGCTTGGTTAGAGCTAATGGCTACACCTTC | CASSLVRANGYTF
NA | NA | TRBJ1-4 | TRBV10-1 | TGCGCCAGCAGTGAGTCTGCCGGGATAGGGGAAAAACTGTTTTTT | CASSESAGIGEKLFF
once | TRBD1 | TRBJ1-2 | TRBV6-5 | TGTGCCAGCAGTTACCGGGGACAGGGGAACTATGGCTACACCTTC | CASSYRGQGNYGYTF
NA | NA | TRBJ2-2 | TRBV2 | TGTGCCAGCAGTGTAAACAGGCATGGTGGGGAGCTGTTTTTT | CASSVNRHGGELFF
NA | NA | TRBJ1-1 | TRBV9 | TGTGCCAGCAGCTCCGGACGGGGTGAAGCTTTCTTT | CASSSGRGEAFF
NA | TRBD2 | TRBJ2-1 | TRBV3-1/TRBV3-2 | TGTGCCAGCAGCCAGGGGGGACTAGCGGGGGGCACGCAGCAGTTCTTC | CASSQGGLAGGTQQFF
NA | NA | TRBJ1-5 | TRBV18 | TGTGCCAGCTCACTCCCGCTTAGTACAGGGCGGCAGCCCCAGCATTTT | CASSLPLSTGRQPQHF
NA | NA | TRBJ1-1 | TRBV19 | TGTGCCAGTAGTATAGGGGGGGGCAGCTTTTCCCAGGACACTGAAGCTTTCTTT | CASSIGGGSFSQDTEAFF
NA | NA | TRBJ2-3 | TRBV19 | TGTGCCAGTAGTATACCGAGACGGGACACAGATACGCAGTATTTT | CASSIPRRDTDTQYF
NA | NA | TRBJ1-5 | TRBV5-1 | TGCGCCAGCAGCCGCGACAGTTTTTCAGGTCAGCCCCAGCATTTT | CASSRDSFSGQPQHF
NA | TRBD1 | TRBJ1-1 | TRBV2 | TGTGCCAGCAGTGATAACATGGACAGGGCGAACACTGAAGCTTTCTTT | CASSDNMDRANTEAFF
once | NA | TRBJ1-2 | TRBV11-2 | TGTGCCAGCAGCCCATCCCCCGGATCGGGGGTGGGGGGCTACACCTTC | CASSPSPGSGVGGYTF
NA | NA | TRBJ1-2 | TRBV7-2 | TGTGCCAGCGGCCTTTACATAGGAGGGTATGGCTACACCTTC | CASGLYIGGYGYTF
NA | TRBD1 | TRBJ1-1 | TRBV2 | TGTGCCAGCAGCCCCGGCGGGACAGGGGATACTGAAGCTTTCTTT | CASSPGGTGDTEAFF
NA | NA | TRBJ2-3 | TRBV7-2 | TGTGCCAGCAGCTATAGCGGCACAGATACGCAGTATTTT | CASSYSGTDTQYF
NA | NA | TRBJ1-2 | TRBV2 | TGTGCCAGCAGGTTGGGGGCGCGTGGCTACACCTTC | CASRLGARGYTF
NA | TRBD1 | TRBJ1-5 | TRBV6-5 | TGTGCCAGCAGATTACAGGGGATCGGCAATCAGCCCCAGCATTTT | CASRLQGIGNQPQHF
NA | NA | TRBJ1-2 | TRBV6-5 | TGTGCCAGCAGTTACATCGAGGGCTCCTATGGCTACACCTTC | CASSYIEGSYGYTF
NA | TRBD1 | TRBJ1-2 | TRBV30 | TGTGCCTGGGAATACCCGGGACAGGGGGTCGGCTACACCTTC | CAWEYPGQGVGYTF
NA | TRBD2 | TRBJ2-2 | TRBV7-3 | TGTGCCAGCAGCTTGTCCGGGACTAGCGGGGGGGCCCGGACCGGGGAGCTGTTTTTT | CASSLSGTSGGARTGELFF
NA | NA | TRBJ1-2 | TRBV7-9 | TGTGCCAGCAGCCCAATGCTGGCTGATGGCTACACCTTC | CASSPMLADGYTF
NA | NA | TRBJ1-1 | TRBV18 | TGTGCCAGCTCACTTGGGGGGGAAACTGAAGCTTTCTTT | CASSLGGETEAFF
NA | NA | TRBJ2-2 | TRBV9 | TGTGCCAGCACCACTCACAGGGAACTTTCGAACACCGGGGAGCTGTTTTTT | CASTTHRELSNTGELFF
NA | TRBD1 | TRBJ2-5 | TRBV2 | TGTGCCAGCGATTTAGGACAGGTCCCCCGCGGGACCCAGTACTTC | CASDLGQVPRGTQYF
NA | TRBD2 | TRBJ2-3 | TRBV4-1 | TGCGCCAGCAGCCAAGATCCCCCTAGCGGGGTCGCAGATACGCAGTATTTT | CASSQDPPSGVADTQYF
once | TRBD1 | TRBJ1-2 | TRBV6-2/TRBV6-3 | TGTGCCAGCAGTAGGGACAGGACCTATGGCTACACCTTC | CASSRDRTYGYTF
NA | TRBD1 | TRBJ1-1 | TRBV30 | TGTGCCTGGAGTGGTTTAGGACAGGGGGCGGGGGAAGCTTTCTTT | CAWSGLGQGAGEAFF
NA | NA | TRBJ2-1 | TRBV5-6 | TGTGCCAGCAGCTCCACAGGGTTCGATGAGCAGTTCTTC | CASSSTGFDEQFF
NA | TRBD2 | TRBJ2-3 | TRBV6-5 | TGTGCCAGCAACGGGGGGGGCACAGATACGCAGTATTTT | CASNGGGTDTQYF
few | NA | TRBJ1-2 | TRBV12-3/TRBV12-4 | TGTGCCAGCAGTTTGGGGGCGAACTATGGCTACACCTTC | CASSLGANYGYTF
NA | NA | TRBJ1-3 | TRBV2 | TGTGCCAGCAGTATGTTAGCGTTCTCTGGAAACACCATATATTTT | CASSMLAFSGNTIYF
NA | NA | TRBJ1-5 | TRBV10-2 | TGCGCCAGCAGTGTTGGGGGGTATCAGCCCCAGCATTTT | CASSVGGYQPQHF
NA | NA | TRBJ2-7 | TRBV18 | TGTGCCAGCTCACCAGGGGACAACTACGAGCAGTACTTC | CASSPGDNYEQYF
NA | TRBD1 | TRBJ1-1 | TRBV19 | TGTGCCAGTAGTATAACAGGGGGCGGGAGCACTGAAGCTTTCTTT | CASSITGGGSTEAFF
NA | TRBD1 | TRBJ1-6 | TRBV2 | TGTGCCAGCACGGGACAGTATAATTCACCCCTCCACTTT | CASTGQYNSPLHF
NA | TRBD1 | TRBJ1-2 | TRBV19 | TGTGCCACCACACAGGGGGCCAGCTACACCTTC | CATTQGASYTF
NA | TRBD2 | TRBJ2-3 | TRBV2 | TGTGCCAGTACTAGCGGGTCCGGCACAGATACGCAGTATTTT | CASTSGSGTDTQYF
NA | NA | TRBJ2-7 | TRBV11-3 | TGTGCCAGCAGCCAAGACAGCTACGAGCAGTACTTC | CASSQDSYEQYF
NA | NA | TRBJ2-1 | TRBV4-1 | TGCGCCAGCAGCCCAGGGCGGGGGCATACCTACAATGAGCAGTTCTTC | CASSPGRGHTYNEQFF
NA | TRBD1 | TRBJ2-7 | TRBV7-2 | TGTGCCAGCAGCGCCGGGACAGGACAATACGAGCAGTACTTC | CASSAGTGQYEQYF
NA | NA | TRBJ2-7 | TRBV5-1 | TGCGCCAGCAGCTTGGGCGCTCGGGGGAGCTCCTACGAGCAGTACTTC | CASSLGARGSSYEQYF
NA | NA | TRBJ1-1 | TRBV3-1/TRBV3-2 | TGTGCCAGCAGCCAAGTACAGGGCACCACTGAAGCTTTCTTT | CASSQVQGTTEAFF
NA | NA | TRBJ1-5 | TRBV21-1 | TGTGCCAGCAGCAAAGAGACAGGAAGAGGCAATCAGCCCCAGCATTTT | CASSKETGRGNQPQHF
NA | NA | TRBJ2-7 | TRBV9 | TGTGCCAGCAGCGGGGGACATAACTACGAGCAGTACTTC | CASSGGHNYEQYF
NA | NA | TRBJ1-6 | TRBV25-1 | TGTGCCAGCAAAGGACGGGAGAATTCACCCCTCCACTTT | CASKGRENSPLHF
NA | NA | TRBJ1-2 | TRBV21-1 | TGTGCCAGCAGCAAAAGTAGATGGGACAGGGTGATTTTTAACTATGGCTACACCTTC | CASSKSRWDRVIFNYGYTF
NA | TRBD1 | TRBJ1-2 | TRBV19 | TGTGCCAGTAGTATACAACAGGGGGCTGATTATGGCTACACCTTC | CASSIQQGADYGYTF
NA | NA | TRBJ1-6 | TRBV27 | TGTGCCAGCAGTTTACGAGACACGAGCTCCTATAATTCACCCCTCCACTTT | CASSLRDTSSYNSPLHF
few | NA | TRBJ2-7 | TRBV7-2 | TGTGCCAGCAGCTCAGGCGGGGTGATCTCCTACGAGCAGTACTTC | CASSSGGVISYEQYF
NA | NA | TRBJ1-2 | TRBV4-2 | TGTGCCAGCAGCCATGACTTGGCCACTCTCGAACCCCATGGCTACACCTTC | CASSHDLATLEPHGYTF
once | NA | TRBJ1-3 | TRBV7-9 | TGTGCCAGCAGCTTGGGGAGTTCTTATGACTCTGGAAACACCATATATTTT | CASSLGSSYDSGNTIYF
NA | TRBD1 | TRBJ1-2 | TRBV19 | TGTGCCAGTAGTTCGCAGACAGGGGCCTATGGCTACACCTTC | CASSSQTGAYGYTF